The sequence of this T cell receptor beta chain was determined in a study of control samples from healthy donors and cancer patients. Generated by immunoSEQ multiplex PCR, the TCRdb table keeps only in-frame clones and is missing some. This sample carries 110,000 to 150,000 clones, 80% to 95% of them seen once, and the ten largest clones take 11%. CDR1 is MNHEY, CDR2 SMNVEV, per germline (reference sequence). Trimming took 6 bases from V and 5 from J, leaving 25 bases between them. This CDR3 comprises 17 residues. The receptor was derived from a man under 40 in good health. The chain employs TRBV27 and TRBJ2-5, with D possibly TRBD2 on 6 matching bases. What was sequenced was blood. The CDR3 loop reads CASRDMSGGKSRETQYF. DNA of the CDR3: TGTGCCAGCAGGGACATGAGCGGCGGGAAAAGTCGGGAGACCCAGTACTTC.